Following are 25 T cell receptor beta chains from one sample sequenced in a study of lymphopenia after photon versus proton radiotherapy. TCRdb keeps only in-frame clones here, not all; method: immunoSEQ multiplex PCR. The sample has tens of thousands of clones, around 83% seen once. The sequencing used peripheral blood, collected from a patient treated with proton-based radiotherapy. The receptors stem from a man between 60 and 75 years old with pancreatic cancer.

Only one count was recorded for this clone. V usage is TRBV6-6 and J usage is TRBJ1-5, with a tentative D call TRBD1 (6 bases). Trimming left V 6 bases short and J 0 bases short, with 12 bases between. Germline V gene lookup returns CDR1 MNHNY and CDR2 SVGAGI (reference sequence). There are 15 residues in the CDR3. CDR3 amino acids: CASREGGYSNQPQHF. In DNA, the CDR3 is TGTGCCAGCAGGGAGGGGGGGTATAGCAATCAGCCCCAGCATTTT.

This sequence joins TRBV28 and TRBJ2-7; D might be TRBD2 (5 bases). V was cut by 6 bases and J by 1 base, with 13 bases left in between. CDR3 length: 14 amino acids. Germline V gene data show CDR1 as MDHEN and CDR2 as SYDVKM. CDR3 DNA: TGTGCCAGCAGCTCCCCCGGGATTTCCTACGAGCAGTACTTC. This codes for CASSSPGISYEQYF.

The sample holds a few counts of this clone. The gene calls are TRBV6-6 and TRBJ2-1, with D possibly matching TRBD2 (5 bases). The germline V gene encodes CDR1 MNHNY and CDR2 SVGAGI (reference sequence). This CDR3 contains 15 residues. Trimming took off 6 bases at V and 1 base at J, with 13 bases between the two ends. The CDR3 region is CASSSSGGSYNEQFF. The CDR3 DNA reads as TGTGCCAGCAGCTCCAGCGGAGGATCCTACAATGAGCAGTTCTTC.

The table lists this clone with a few counts. The chain links TRBV28 to TRBJ1-4; TRBD1 might be the D (6 bases). Germline V gene sequence: CDR1 MDHEN, CDR2 SYDVKM. The CDR3 totals 13 residues. The V and J ends lost 5 bases and 7 bases respectively, with 11 bases between them. The CDR3 nucleotides are TGTGCCAGCAGTCCCGACAGGCGTGAAAAACTGTTTTTT. It codes for CASSPDRREKLFF.

The rearrangement uses TRBV11-3 and TRBJ2-1; 9 bases fit TRBD2. CDR3 size: 17 residues. Trimming took 4 bases from V and 2 from J; bases not matched to a gene: 9. CDR1 SGHNT and CDR2 YENEEA come from the germline V gene. The CDR3 is CASSSPLAGFAYNEQFF. Here the CDR3 DNA reads TGTGCCAGCAGCTCGCCCCTAGCGGGATTTGCCTACAATGAGCAGTTCTTC. The variable domain in full, with the rest retrieved from reference TRBV11-3 and TRBJ2-1, is EAGVVQSPRYKIIEKKQPVAFWCNPISGHNTLYWYLQNLGQGPELLIRYENEEAVDDSQLPKDRFSAERLKGVDSTLKIQPAELGDSAVYLCASSSPLAGFAYNEQFFGPGTRLTVL.

This clone was recorded a few times. The chain links TRBV6-1 to TRBJ1-5, with a possible D match to TRBD1 (5 bases). This CDR3 region has 16 residues. V lost 3 bases to trimming and J lost 6 bases, with 18 bases between them. Germline V gives CDR1 MNHNS, CDR2 SASEGT. DNA of the CDR3: TGTGCCAGCAGTGAGGGCATGGGCAGGGTCAGTCAGCCCCAGCATTTT. Translated, it gives CASSEGMGRVSQPQHF.

The rearrangement uses TRBV27 and TRBJ2-6, with a tentative D call TRBD1 (5 bases). V dropped 4 bases and J dropped 3 bases, with 10 bases sitting between them. Germline V gene sequence: CDR1 MNHEY, CDR2 SMNVEV (reference sequence). The CDR3 has 15 residues. Here the CDR3 reads CASSSSGFGANVLTF. In DNA, the CDR3 is TGTGCCAGCAGTTCTTCAGGGTTTGGGGCCAACGTCCTGACTTTC.

This chain joins TRBV7-2 and TRBJ2-2; TRBD1 matches at 9 bases. This CDR3 comprises 16 residues. Trimming removed 5 bases from V and 5 bases from J; junction bases left unmatched: 9. Looked up from germline, CDR1 is SGHTA and CDR2 is FQGNSA. Here the CDR3 reads CASSPTGGLRTGELFF. In DNA form, the CDR3 reads TGTGCCAGCAGCCCAACAGGGGGCTTAAGGACCGGGGAGCTGTTTTTT.

This chain joins TRBV28 and TRBJ1-5, with D uncertain. There are 21 residues in the CDR3. Trimming left V 1 base short and J 2 bases short, with 27 bases between. Looked up from germline, CDR1 is MDHEN and CDR2 is SYDVKM. The CDR3 nucleotides are TGTGCCAGCAGTTTATTCCCCCTCCAGACCAGCTTGTTTCGTGGCAATCAGCCCCAGCATTTT. Amino acids: CASSLFPLQTSLFRGNQPQHF.

The rearrangement uses TRBV6-1 and TRBJ2-2, with 9 nucleotides matching TRBD2. The CDR3 loop spans 17 amino acids. V shed 4 bases, J shed 4 bases, and the junction held 10 bases outside the gene matches. Germline assignment: CDR1 MNHNS and CDR2 SASEGT. The CDR3 sequence: CASSAPVVAGATGELFF. The CDR3 region has the DNA TGTGCCAGCAGTGCCCCGGTTGTAGCGGGAGCCACCGGGGAGCTGTTTTTT.

J is TRBJ2-1 and V is TRBV19; no reliable D call. V lost 5 bases to trimming and J lost 0 bases, with 11 bases between them. CDR3 length equals 15 residues. Germline V CDR1 and CDR2: LNHDA, SQIVND (reference sequence). The CDR3: CASSPVSSSYNEQFF. CDR3 in DNA: TGTGCCAGTAGTCCAGTTTCGAGCTCCTACAATGAGCAGTTCTTC.

The J gene is TRBJ2-7, the V gene TRBV30; unclear D gene. Looked up from germline, CDR1 is GTSNPN and CDR2 is SVGIG (reference sequence). The CDR3 is 15 residues long. The V gene lost 2 bases and the J gene lost 0 bases, with 14 bases spanning the gap. CDR3 in amino acids: CAWSNKDRLSYEQYF. The CDR3, as DNA: TGTGCCTGGAGTAACAAGGATAGACTCTCCTACGAGCAGTACTTC. The whole variable domain, filled in from reference TRBV30 and TRBJ2-7, reads SQTIHQWPATLVQPVGSPLSLECTVEGTSNPNLYWYRQAAGRGLQLLFYSVGIGQISSEVPQNLSASRPQDRQFILSSKKLLLSDSGFYLCAWSNKDRLSYEQYFGPGTRLTVT.

DNA of the CDR3: TGTGCTGCGTCGGTATACAATGAGCAGTTCTTC. Translation: CAASVYNEQFF. The chain links TRBV6-1 to TRBJ2-1; no clear D. In germline, CDR1 is MNHNS, CDR2 SASEGT. CDR3 length equals 11 residues.

The genes are TRBV28 and TRBJ1-2; TRBD1 might be the D (6 bases). The CDR3 covers 19 residues. Germline V lookup: CDR1 MDHEN, CDR2 SYDVKM. Trimming removed 8 bases at V and 4 bases at J, with 32 bases between. This chain's CDR3 is CASFSSPLTAQGTSYGYTF. The CDR3 DNA reads as TGTGCCAGCTTCTCCAGCCCCCTCACGGCACAGGGAACCTCCTATGGCTACACCTTC.

The chain carries TRBV9 and TRBJ2-7, with 10 bases identical to TRBD2. There are 15 residues in the CDR3. The V gene's germline CDR1 is SGDLS and CDR2 YYNGEE. The V and J ends lost 0 bases and 6 bases, in that order; junction bases with no gene match: 6. CDR3: CASSVGPSGSSEQYF. The CDR3 DNA reads TGTGCCAGCAGCGTAGGGCCTAGCGGGAGCTCCGAGCAGTACTTC.

This clone has just a few counts. The genes are TRBV27 and TRBJ1-2; 9 positions match TRBD1. V dropped 6 bases and J dropped 8; count of bases not matched to a gene: 7. Germline V gene data show CDR1 as MNHEY and CDR2 as SMNVEV (reference sequence). The CDR3 has 13 residues. This chain's CDR3 is CASRAGTGTGYTF. The CDR3 DNA is TGTGCCAGCAGGGCCGGGACAGGGACCGGCTACACCTTC.

This clone was seen a single time. The chain joins TRBV7-9 to TRBJ2-5, with a tentative D call TRBD1 (6 bases). V lost 2 bases and J 0 bases, leaving 7 bases between the germline ends. Germline assignment: CDR1 SEHNR and CDR2 FQNEAQ (reference sequence). The CDR3 loop spans 14 amino acids. Here the CDR3 reads CASSLQGYQETQYF. The CDR3 DNA reads TGTGCCAGCAGCTTACAGGGGTACCAAGAGACCCAGTACTTC.

The rearrangement joins TRBV29-1 to TRBJ2-2, with unresolved D. The CDR3 spans 12 residues. Per the germline V gene, CDR1 is SQVTM and CDR2 is ANQGSEA. V was shortened by 6 bases and J by 8 bases, with 13 bases between the two germline ends. The CDR3 sequence is CSVRTLIGELFF. In nucleotides, the CDR3 is TGCAGCGTACGAACCCTTATTGGGGAGCTGTTTTTT.

The chain couples TRBV4-1 to TRBJ2-1; no definite D call. The V and J ends lost 1 base and 9 bases respectively, with 13 bases between them. The CDR3 is made up of 14 amino acids. Germline-derived CDR1 and CDR2 are MGHRA and YSYEKL. DNA of the CDR3: TGCGCCAGCAGCCAAGGCAGTCTCTCGGGTGAGCAGTTCTTC. This sequence encodes CASSQGSLSGEQFF.

This chain connects TRBV7-8 to TRBJ1-5; TRBD1 matches 9 bases. Germline trimming cut 5 bases from V and 7 bases from J; bases unmatched to any gene: 6. The length of the CDR3 is 14 residues. The V gene's germline CDR1 is SGHVS and CDR2 FQNEAQ. The CDR3: CASSPDRGRQPQHF. The CDR3 DNA is TGTGCCAGCAGCCCGGACAGGGGTCGACAGCCCCAGCATTTT.

The chain couples TRBV2 to TRBJ2-7, with D uncertain. This CDR3 spans 13 amino acids. The germline V and J ends were trimmed by 7 bases and 2 bases, with 12 bases remaining between them. The germline CDR1 and CDR2 sequences are SNHLY and FYNNEI. The CDR3 bases are TGTGCCAGCAAGGTCCGATCTGCCTACGAGCAGTACTTC. Protein product: CASKVRSAYEQYF. The whole variable domain, remainder taken from reference TRBV2 and TRBJ2-7, is EPEVTQTPSHQVTQMGQEVILRCVPISNHLYFYWYRQILGQKVEFLVSFYNNEISEKSEIFDDQFSVERPDGSNFTLKIRSTKLEDSAMYFCASKVRSAYEQYFGPGTRLTVT.

This clone was seen only once. V usage is TRBV6-5 and J usage is TRBJ1-2; 9 bases align to TRBD1. There are 14 residues in the CDR3. Per the germline V gene, CDR1 is MNHEY and CDR2 is SVGAGI. V shed 5 bases and J 4 bases; nucleotides not matched to a gene: 5. The CDR3 DNA reads TGTGCCAGCAGTACAGGGGGCGTCGGCTATGGCTACACCTTC. This codes for CASSTGGVGYGYTF.

The chain recombines TRBV28 with TRBJ1-3; D perhaps matches TRBD1 (5 bases). Deletions cut 4 bases from V and 0 bases from J, with 10 bases between. Germline V gives CDR1 MDHEN, CDR2 SYDVKM. The CDR3 has 15 amino acids. The CDR3 DNA is TGTGCCAGCAGTTCCTGGGGGTCCTCTGGAAACACCATATATTTT. This codes for CASSSWGSSGNTIYF.

J is TRBJ2-7 and V is TRBV13; 7 bases map to TRBD1. V gave up 2 bases and J gave up 3 bases; unmatched junction bases: 4. The CDR3 runs 14 residues. CDR1 and CDR2 from the germline V gene are PRHDT and FYEKMQ (reference sequence). In DNA form, the CDR3 reads TGTGCCAGCAGCTTAAGGACAGGCGGCTACGAGCAGTACTTC. Protein product: CASSLRTGGYEQYF.

V usage is TRBV19 and J usage is TRBJ1-1; 10 nucleotides agree with TRBD1. The CDR3 runs 15 residues. V shed 8 bases and J 7 bases; nucleotides not matched to a gene: 13. Germline assignment: CDR1 LNHDA and CDR2 SQIVND (reference sequence). The CDR3: CASALAGTGDFEAFF. DNA of the CDR3: TGTGCCAGTGCCCTAGCTGGGACAGGGGATTTTGAAGCTTTCTTT.